This T cell receptor beta chain was found in a study of lymphopenia after photon versus proton radiotherapy. Study results and limitations: Photon-treated patients lost naive T cells and TCR diversity; proton-treated stayed stable.

There are 14 residues in the CDR3. The V and J ends lost 3 bases and 2 bases respectively, with 8 bases between them. Germline assignment: CDR1 KGHSH and CDR2 LQKENI. This table comes from immunoSEQ multiplex PCR, and its TCRdb copy is limited to in-frame clones, with some not included. The top ten hold approximately 22% of the sample, which has tens of thousands of clones, roughly 82% seen once. On this clone itself: Its antigen is unidentified.

Sequencing was performed on peripheral blood, taken from a patient treated with proton-based radiotherapy. The receptor was derived from a woman aged 70-85 years with pancreatic cancer. V usage is TRBV18 and J usage is TRBJ1-3; no clear D. The CDR3 DNA reads as TGTGCCAGCTCACCGGCCGAAACTGGAAACACCATATATTTT. Residues: CASSPAETGNTIYF. Complete variable domain (other parts from reference TRBV18 and TRBJ1-3): NAGVMQNPRHLVRRRGQEARLRCSPMKGHSHVYWYRQLPEEGLKFMVYLQKENIIDESGMPKERFSAEFPKEGPSILRIQQVVRGDSAAYFCASSPAETGNTIYFGEGSWLTVV.